Listed here are 25 T cell receptor beta chains from one sample, sequenced in a study of T cells in Graves' hyperthyroidism and ophthalmopathy (dated by TCRdb to between 2017 and 2020). The library was made by multiplex PCR. The sequencer was an Illumina HiSeq 2000. Amplification of TCR beta CDR3 regions was carried out from RNA transcripts. The first round of RT-PCR for the TCR CDR3 was performed with the HTBI primer set and the Qiagen OneStep RT-PCR kit. TCRdb redid the processing of the public reads, applying fastp at Q25 and MiXCR, and retained in-frame beta chains. Rows with a matching CDR3 protein are joined into one entry that keeps the most common DNA and genes. In this sample the table shows a few hundred thousand distinct CDR3 sequences, approximately 15% of which occur a single time. More than 4.5% of the sample lies in the top ten. Sequenced material: blood. These TCRs come from a woman aged 18-29 years with Graves' hyperthyroidism.

This clonotype has at least ten counts. The chain is built from TRBV5-1 and TRBJ2-7; 10 bases are a match to TRBD1. Trimming at V came to 3 bases and at J to 5 bases, leaving 5 bases not matched to a gene. This CDR3 comprises 14 residues. The germline V gene encodes CDR1 SGHRS and CDR2 YFSETQ. CDR3 sequence (DNA): TGCGCCAGCAGCTCGGACAGGGGGACGAACGAGCAGTACTTC. It codes for CASSSDRGTNEQYF. The full variable domain, in which reference TRBV5-1 and TRBJ2-7 provide the parts outside the CDR3, is KAGVTQTPRYLIKTRGQQVTLSCSPISGHRSVSWYQQTPGQGLQFLFEYFSETQRNKGNFPGRFSGRQFSNSRSEMNVSTLELGDSALYLCASSSDRGTNEQYFGPGTRLTVT.

The chain combines TRBV9 with TRBJ2-1, with TRBD2 matching over 9 bases. Germline CDR1 reads SGDLS; CDR2 reads YYNGEE. The CDR3 has 16 residues. V lost 4 bases to trimming and J lost 6 bases; unmatched junction nucleotides: 11. CDR3 coding DNA: TGTGCCAGCAGCACCGGCCTAGCGGGATCGAGCAATGAGCAGTTCTTC. Translated, it gives CASSTGLAGSSNEQFF.

This clonotype was detected only a few times. This may arise from a read error, as a much more abundant clone is one base away. The chain carries TRBV6-5 and TRBJ1-1; no clear D. Per the germline V gene, CDR1 is MNHEY and CDR2 is SVGAGI. The CDR3 spans 14 residues. Trimming cost V 3 bases and J 1 base, with 9 bases left between them. DNA for the CDR3: TGTGCCAGCAGTTATGGACGGGAGAACACTGAAGCTTTCTTT. Amino acid sequence: CASSYGRENTEAFF.

This clonotype was found many times. The chain carries TRBV11-3 and TRBJ1-1; no clear D. This CDR3 region has 13 residues. Between the trimmed V and J ends, which lost 5 bases and 3 bases, there was a span of 10 bases. The germline V gene has CDR1 SGHNT and CDR2 YENEEA. CDR3 sequence: CASSVNRDTEAFF. The CDR3 DNA reads TGTGCCAGCAGCGTGAACCGGGACACTGAAGCTTTCTTT.

This clonotype was detected many times. V and J are TRBV29-1 and TRBJ1-1, with 8 bases aligning to TRBD1. The CDR3 sequence is 13 residues long. The V gene end was trimmed by 6 bases and the J gene end by 0 bases; junction bases not matched to a gene: 3. Germline V CDR1 and CDR2: SQVTM, ANQGSEA. The CDR3 region has the DNA TGCAGCGTAAGGGGACAGGTGAACACTGAAGCTTTCTTT. This codes for CSVRGQVNTEAFF.

This rearrangement joins TRBV27 to TRBJ2-1; 9 nucleotides align to TRBD1. In germline, CDR1 is MNHEY, CDR2 SMNVEV (reference sequence). The CDR3 extends over 15 amino acids. Germline trimming cut 6 bases from V and 10 bases from J; bases unmatched to any gene: 13. The DNA of the CDR3 is TGTGCCAGCAGCGCAGCCGGGACAGGGATGGACGAGCAGTTCTTC. It is translated as CASSAAGTGMDEQFF.

This clonotype was seen many times. The CDR3 loop reads CASSDRDLESEKLFF. CDR3 DNA: TGTGCCAGCAGCGACCGGGACCTGGAGAGTGAAAAACTGTTTTTT. The gene calls are TRBV2 and TRBJ1-4; maybe TRBD1 (5 bases). Germline V gene lookup returns CDR1 SNHLY and CDR2 FYNNEI. The CDR3 length is 15 residues. V lost 6 bases and J 7 bases, leaving 18 bases between the germline ends.

This clonotype came up many times. This sequence joins TRBV27 and TRBJ2-1, with 9 bases matching TRBD2. J was trimmed by 2 bases and V by 5 bases; bases with no gene match: 4. This CDR3 spans 15 amino acids. CDR1 and CDR2 (germline): MNHEY, SMNVEV (reference sequence). CDR3 sequence (DNA): TGTGCCAGCAGTCTAGCGGGAATCACCTACAATGAGCAGTTCTTC. Amino acid sequence: CASSLAGITYNEQFF.

This clonotype was seen ten or more times. V usage is TRBV7-9 and J usage is TRBJ2-7, with 8 bases that match TRBD2. Germline-derived CDR1 and CDR2 are SEHNR and FQNEAQ (reference sequence). This CDR3 has 14 residues. Unmatched junction bases numbered 5, after V lost 2 bases and J lost 5 bases. CDR3 sequence reads: CASSLNGRGNEQYF. In DNA, the CDR3 is TGTGCCAGCAGCTTAAACGGGAGGGGGAACGAGCAGTACTTC.

This clonotype was found many times. The chain has TRBV28 and TRBJ1-6; D not certain. Deletions cut 6 bases from V and 9 bases from J, with 15 bases between. The germline CDR1 and CDR2 sequences are MDHEN and SYDVKM. CDR3 length: 14 residues. CDR3 region: CASSPTEPFSPLHF. The CDR3 DNA is TGTGCCAGCAGCCCAACTGAACCTTTTTCACCCCTCCACTTT.

The chain recombines TRBV6-2 or TRBV6-3 with TRBJ2-2, with TRBD2 identical over 10 bases. Germline values: CDR1 MNHEY, CDR2 SVGEGT. With 5 bases clipped from V and 1 base from J, the junction kept 1 base outside the gene matches. This CDR3 spans 15 amino acids. DNA for the CDR3: TGTGCCAGCAGTAGCGGGAGGGGGAACACCGGGGAGCTGTTTTTT. This codes for CASSSGRGNTGELFF.

This clonotype appeared many times. The gene calls are TRBV4-1 and TRBJ2-7; tentatively, D is TRBD1 or TRBD2 (5 bases each). V shed 4 bases and J shed 3 bases, with 10 bases lying between them. Germline V gives CDR1 MGHRA, CDR2 YSYEKL. The CDR3 is 13 residues long. The CDR3 coding sequence is TGCGCCAGCAGCCCGGGACCAGGCTACGAGCAGTACTTC. Protein product: CASSPGPGYEQYF.

The table lists this clonotype with many counts. The rearrangement uses TRBV20-1 and TRBJ1-2, with D unclear. CDR1 and CDR2 from the germline V gene are DFQATT and SNEGSKA (reference sequence). The CDR3 contains 13 residues. The germline V and J ends were trimmed by 0 bases and 5 bases, with 10 bases remaining between them. DNA of the CDR3: TGCAGTGCTAGAGATCTTAAAGTGTATGGCTACACCTTC. Protein product: CSARDLKVYGYTF.

In this sample, this clonotype turned up many times. The genes are TRBV6-2 or TRBV6-3 and TRBJ2-7, with D perhaps matching TRBD1 (5 bases). V lost 6 bases and J 2 bases, leaving 11 bases between the germline ends. This CDR3 contains 13 residues. From germline, CDR1 is MNHEY and CDR2 SVGEGT. The CDR3: CASSRDSPYEQYF. The CDR3 nucleotides are TGTGCCAGCAGCCGAGACAGCCCCTACGAGCAGTACTTC.

There are many counts of this clonotype. The gene calls are TRBV6-1 and TRBJ2-2, with 7 bases matching TRBD1. The ends lost 7 bases at V and 4 bases at J; junction bases unmatched: 12. The V gene's germline CDR1 is MNHNS and CDR2 SASEGT. CDR3 length: 16 residues. CDR3 sequence: CASTVAGTAATGELFF. The DNA of the CDR3 is TGTGCCAGCACCGTCGCCGGGACAGCTGCCACCGGGGAGCTGTTTTTT.

Comments on this clonotype: A read error may explain this, as a much larger clone is one base away. The rearrangement links TRBV6-1 to TRBJ1-6; D is uncertain. V lost 2 bases, J lost 4 bases, and 24 bases lay in between. CDR3 size: 20 residues. Per the germline V gene, CDR1 is MNHNS and CDR2 is SASEGT. CDR3 coding DNA: TGTGCCAGCAGTGAACGTCCGGATTTTTACCTGTCCCCTTATAATTCACCCCTCCACTTT. It is translated as CASSERPDFYLSPYNSPLHF.

This clonotype was observed a few times. The rearrangement uses TRBV20-1 and TRBJ1-5; D is undetermined. In germline, CDR1 is DFQATT, CDR2 SNEGSKA (reference sequence). The germline V and J ends were trimmed by 0 bases and 4 bases, with 13 bases remaining between them. CDR3 length: 15 residues. The CDR3 sequence is CSARDKEGLNQPQHF. CDR3 nucleotides: TGCAGTGCTAGAGATAAGGAGGGATTAAATCAGCCCCAGCATTTT.

Ten or more counts support this clonotype. The rearrangement uses TRBV4-1 and TRBJ2-5; 9 bases are a match to TRBD1. This CDR3 is 17 amino acids long. CDR1 and CDR2 (germline): MGHRA, YSYEKL. The junction had 9 bases not matched to a gene; V was cut back by 1 base and J by 3 bases. The CDR3 nucleotides are TGCGCCAGCAGCCAAGCAGGGATAGGGACAGGGAAAGAGACCCAGTACTTC. Protein product: CASSQAGIGTGKETQYF.

This clonotype has only a few counts. V is TRBV5-1 and J is TRBJ2-5, with D unresolved. The CDR3 sequence is 15 residues long. V dropped 2 bases and J dropped 2 bases, with 13 bases sitting between them. The germline gives CDR1 SGHRS, CDR2 YFSETQ. The CDR3 region is CASSFNWRSQETQYF. The CDR3 bases are TGCGCCAGCAGCTTTAATTGGAGATCTCAAGAGACCCAGTACTTC.

This clonotype was observed a single time. J is TRBJ1-1 and V is TRBV6-1, with D uncertain. Germline V gene data show CDR1 as MNHNS and CDR2 as SASEGT. V was pared by 5 bases and J by 5 bases, with 18 bases between. CDR3 length: 15 amino acids. The CDR3 nucleotides read TGTGCCAGCAGTACCCCCCGAGGATATCGGACTGAAGCTTTCTTT. Amino acids: CASSTPRGYRTEAFF.

In its sample, this clonotype was seen a few times. This chain uses TRBV5-4 with TRBJ1-6; 8 bases are shared with TRBD1. The CDR3 totals 14 residues. The V and J ends lost 6 bases and 8 bases, in that order; junction bases with no gene match: 7. Germline V gene lookup returns CDR1 SGHNT and CDR2 YYREEE (reference sequence). The CDR3 sequence is CASTFAGGHSPLHF. As DNA, the CDR3 is TGTGCCAGCACTTTTGCAGGGGGCCATTCACCCCTCCACTTT.

This rearrangement joins TRBV6-2 or TRBV6-3 to TRBJ2-1; D is ambiguous. Germline V gives CDR1 MNHEY, CDR2 SVGEGT. This CDR3 spans 14 amino acids. V was pared by 0 bases and J by 2 bases, with 5 bases between. In nucleotides, the CDR3 is TGTGCCAGCAGTTACTCTGGGCCCTACAATGAGCAGTTCTTC. Residues: CASSYSGPYNEQFF.

This rearrangement joins TRBV9 to TRBJ2-1; weak D call: TRBD2 (6 bases). Germline V CDR1 and CDR2: SGDLS, YYNGEE. The V end lost 2 bases, the J end lost 6 bases, and 15 bases lay between the germline ends. The CDR3 is 15 amino acids. CDR3 region: CASSVAAGGINEQFF. Written as DNA, the CDR3 is TGTGCCAGCAGCGTGGCCGCAGGAGGGATCAATGAGCAGTTCTTC.

The table lists this clonotype with many counts. The chain combines TRBV10-2 with TRBJ2-2; 9 nucleotides agree with TRBD1. The CDR3 is 14 amino acids. Germline-derived CDR1 and CDR2 are WSHSY and SAAADI. The junction had 7 bases not matched to a gene; V was cut back by 7 bases and J by 7 bases. CDR3 residues: CASKGDRVHGELFF. CDR3 DNA: TGCGCCAGCAAGGGGGACAGGGTTCACGGGGAGCTGTTTTTT.

Only a few counts were recorded for this clonotype. CDR3 DNA sequence: TGTGCCAGCAGCAGCCGGGACAGGGTGTCCGAGCAGTACTTC. Translated, it gives CASSSRDRVSEQYF. The V call is TRBV12-3 or TRBV12-4, the J call TRBJ2-7; 9 bases map to TRBD1. CDR3 size: 14 residues. Trimming removed 6 bases from V and 6 bases from J; junction bases left unmatched: 9.